This paragraph covers one T cell receptor beta chain sequence. Its antigen remains undetermined. Nothing much larger sits one base from this clone, and base qualities are not available. These data originate in a study of response to subunit inactivated influenza vaccine (dated 2018 in TCRdb). A note on the overall study: Deep quantitative T cell receptor repertoire profiling was used in the study to track responses to a trivalent subunit inactivated influenza vaccine. Results the study describes overall, beyond this receptor: The authors proposed that each seasonal influenza vaccination may bring in only a limited number of new T cells.

V lost 3 bases and J lost 5 bases; the stretch between them is 19 bases long. Sequences KGHSH (CDR1) and LQKENI (CDR2) are obtained from the germline V gene. The CDR3, cysteine through phenylalanine, is 16 amino acids long. Of all the DNA, just the CDR3 is kept, 48 bases in frame from base 1. Library method: RT-PCR. Sequencing was performed on an Illumina HiSeq 2500. The public reads were reanalyzed by TCRdb: fastp trimming at Q25, MiXCR alignment, in-frame beta chains only. One record per CDR3 amino acid sequence lists the most common genes and DNA. The sample table holds 280,000 or so distinct CDR3 sequences, of which 21% were seen once. The ten largest clones take up approximately 10% of the sample.

The V and J segments used are TRBV18 and TRBJ2-5; the D gene is unclear. This TCR derives from a man between 50 and 70 years old who received an inactivated influenza vaccine. Donor details come from another sample of the same person, matched by shared clones. Source: PBMCs from blood, taken less than 22 months after vaccination. For the CDR3, the sequence is CASSPRRVLTAETQYF. The base sequence is TGTGCCAGCTCACCTCGACGGGTACTGACCGCGGAGACCCAGTACTTC. The entire variable domain, with the stretches around the CDR3 drawn from the reference TRBV18 and TRBJ2-5 proteins, is NAGVMQNPRHLVRRRGQEARLRCSPMKGHSHVYWYRQLPEEGLKFMVYLQKENIIDESGMPKERFSAEFPKEGPSILRIQQVVRGDSAAYFCASSPRRVLTAETQYFGPGTRLLVL.